This TCR beta chain was captured by sequencing in a study of OX40 agonist ivuxolimab in advanced cancers. Generated by immunoSEQ multiplex PCR, the TCRdb table keeps only in-frame clones and is missing some. Found here are about 68,000 clones, roughly 90% of them singletons; the top ten hold 0.8% to 1.2%. The CDR3 has 16 residues. Germline CDR1 is SGHNT and CDR2 is YYREEE (reference sequence). Trimming took off 2 bases at V and 1 base at J, with 15 bases between the two ends. This clone was counted a single time. This sequence was found in an adult with an advanced solid tumor such as melanoma, head and neck, liver or kidney cancer. The rearrangement uses TRBV5-4 and TRBJ1-1; maybe TRBD1 (5 bases). Sequenced here: CD4+ or CD8+ T cells sorted from blood, sampled in a trial of the OX40 agonist ivuxolimab. The CDR3 coding sequence is TGTGCCAGCAGCTTACCAAGAGGGGCCGCGAACACTGAAGCTTTCTTT. Residues: CASSLPRGAANTEAFF.